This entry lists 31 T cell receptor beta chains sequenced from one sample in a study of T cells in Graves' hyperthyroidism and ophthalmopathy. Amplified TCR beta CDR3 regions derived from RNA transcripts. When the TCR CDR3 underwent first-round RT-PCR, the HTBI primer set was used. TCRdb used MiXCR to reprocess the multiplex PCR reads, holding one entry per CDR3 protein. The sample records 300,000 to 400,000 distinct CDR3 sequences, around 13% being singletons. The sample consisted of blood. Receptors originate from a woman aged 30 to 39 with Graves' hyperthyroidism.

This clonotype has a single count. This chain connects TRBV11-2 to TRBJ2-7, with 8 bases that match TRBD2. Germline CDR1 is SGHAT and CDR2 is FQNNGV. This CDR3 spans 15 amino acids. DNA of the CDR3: TGTGCCAGCAGCCCGGGGGGGACTAAAGCGGAAGAGCAGTATGTC. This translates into CASSPGGTKAEEQYV.

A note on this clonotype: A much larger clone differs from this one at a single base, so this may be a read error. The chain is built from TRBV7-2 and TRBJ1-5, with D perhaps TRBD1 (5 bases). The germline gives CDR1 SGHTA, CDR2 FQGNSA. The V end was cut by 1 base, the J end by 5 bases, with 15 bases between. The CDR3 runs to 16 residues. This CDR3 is CASSLEGRGGDQPQHF. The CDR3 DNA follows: TGTGCCAGCAGCTTAGAGGGGCGGGGGGGTGATCAGCCCCAGCATTTT.

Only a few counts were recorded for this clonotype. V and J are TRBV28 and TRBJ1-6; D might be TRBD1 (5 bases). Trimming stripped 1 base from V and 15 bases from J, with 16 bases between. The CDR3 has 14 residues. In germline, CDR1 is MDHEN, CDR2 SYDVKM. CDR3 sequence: CASSLLGAGDLLHF. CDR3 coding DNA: TGTGCCAGCAGTTTATTAGGGGCCGGGGATCTCCTCCACTTT.

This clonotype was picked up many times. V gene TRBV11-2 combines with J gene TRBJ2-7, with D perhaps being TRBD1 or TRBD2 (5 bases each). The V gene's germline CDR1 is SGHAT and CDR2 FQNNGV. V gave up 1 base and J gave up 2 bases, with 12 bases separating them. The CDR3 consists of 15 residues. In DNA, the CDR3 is TGTGCCAGCAGCTTAGGGGGGTCGACAACCTACGAGCAGTACTTC. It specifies CASSLGGSTTYEQYF. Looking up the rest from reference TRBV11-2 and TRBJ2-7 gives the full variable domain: EAGVAQSPRYKIIEKRQSVAFWCNPISGHATLYWYQQILGQGPKLLIQFQNNGVVDDSQLPKDRFSAERLKGVDSTLKIQPAKLEDSAVYLCASSLGGSTTYEQYFGPGTRLTVT.

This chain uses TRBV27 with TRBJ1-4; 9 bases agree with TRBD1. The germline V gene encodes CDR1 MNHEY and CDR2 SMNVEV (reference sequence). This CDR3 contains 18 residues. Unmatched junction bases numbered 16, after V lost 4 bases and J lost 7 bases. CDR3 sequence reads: CASSYLTGGHGVGEKLFF. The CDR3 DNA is TGTGCCAGCAGTTACCTCACAGGGGGCCATGGAGTCGGTGAAAAACTGTTTTTT. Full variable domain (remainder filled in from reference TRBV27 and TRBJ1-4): EAQVTQNPRYLITVTGKKLTVTCSQNMNHEYMSWYRQDPGLGLRQIYYSMNVEVTDKGDVPEGYKVSRKEKRNFPLILESPSPNQTSLYFCASSYLTGGHGVGEKLFFGSGTQLSVL.

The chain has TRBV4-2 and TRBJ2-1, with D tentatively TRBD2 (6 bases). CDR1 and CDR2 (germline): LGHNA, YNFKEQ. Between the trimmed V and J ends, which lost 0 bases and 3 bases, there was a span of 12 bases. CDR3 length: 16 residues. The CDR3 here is CASSQDSGANYNEQFF. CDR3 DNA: TGTGCCAGCAGCCAAGATAGCGGCGCGAACTACAATGAGCAGTTCTTC.

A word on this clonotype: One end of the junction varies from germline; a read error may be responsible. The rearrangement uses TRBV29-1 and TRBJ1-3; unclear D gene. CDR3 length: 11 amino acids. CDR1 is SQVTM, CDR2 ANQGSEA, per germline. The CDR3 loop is CSAEAGNTTYF. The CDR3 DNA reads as TGCAGCGCGGAGGCTGGAAACACCACATATTTT.

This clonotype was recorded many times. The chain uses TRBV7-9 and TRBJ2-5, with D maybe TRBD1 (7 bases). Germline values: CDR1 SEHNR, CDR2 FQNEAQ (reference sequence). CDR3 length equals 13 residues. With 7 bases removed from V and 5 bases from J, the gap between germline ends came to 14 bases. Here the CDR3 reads CASTQGGGETQYF. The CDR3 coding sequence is TGTGCCAGCACCCAAGGAGGGGGCGAGACCCAGTACTTC.

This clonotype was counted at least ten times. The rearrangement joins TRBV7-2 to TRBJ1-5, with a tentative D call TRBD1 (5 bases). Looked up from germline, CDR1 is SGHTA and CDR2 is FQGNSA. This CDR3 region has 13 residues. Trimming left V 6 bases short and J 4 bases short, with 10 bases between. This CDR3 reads CASSFGQNQPQHF. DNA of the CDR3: TGTGCCAGCAGTTTCGGACAAAATCAGCCCCAGCATTTT.

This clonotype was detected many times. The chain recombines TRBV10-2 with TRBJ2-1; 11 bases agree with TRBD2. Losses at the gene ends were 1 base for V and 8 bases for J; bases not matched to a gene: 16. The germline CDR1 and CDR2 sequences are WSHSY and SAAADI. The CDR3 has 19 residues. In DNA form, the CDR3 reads TGCGCCAGCAGTGAGTTCCATCCCGTACTAGCGGGAGTGAGCCATGAGCAGTTCTTC. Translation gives CASSEFHPVLAGVSHEQFF.

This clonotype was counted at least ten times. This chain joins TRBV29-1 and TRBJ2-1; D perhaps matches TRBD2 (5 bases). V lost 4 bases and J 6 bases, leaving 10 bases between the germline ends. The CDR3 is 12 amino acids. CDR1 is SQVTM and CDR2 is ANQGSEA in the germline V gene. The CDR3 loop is CSVASSRNEQFF. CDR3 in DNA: TGCAGCGTTGCTAGCTCCCGCAATGAGCAGTTCTTC.

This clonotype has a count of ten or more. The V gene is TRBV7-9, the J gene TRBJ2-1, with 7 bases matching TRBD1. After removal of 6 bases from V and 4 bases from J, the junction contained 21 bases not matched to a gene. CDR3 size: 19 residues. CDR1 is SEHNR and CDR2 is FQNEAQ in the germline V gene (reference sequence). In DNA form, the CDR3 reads TGTGCCAGCAGAGCCATGCCTGCTCCGGGACAGAGACTATACAATGAGCAGTTCTTC. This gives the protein CASRAMPAPGQRLYNEQFF.

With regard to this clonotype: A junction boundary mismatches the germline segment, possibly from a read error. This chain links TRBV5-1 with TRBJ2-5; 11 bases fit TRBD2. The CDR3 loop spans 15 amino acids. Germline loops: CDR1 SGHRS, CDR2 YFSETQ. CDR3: CASSPQTSGTKTQYF. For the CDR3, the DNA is TGCGCCAGCAGCCCTCAGACTAGCGGGACGAAGACACAGTACTTC. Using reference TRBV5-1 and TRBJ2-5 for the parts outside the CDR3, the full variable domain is KAGVTQTPRYLIKTRGQQVTLSCSPISGHRSVSWYQQTPGQGLQFLFEYFSETQRNKGNFPGRFSGRQFSNSRSEMNVSTLELGDSALYLCASSPQTSGTKTQYFGPGTRLLVL.

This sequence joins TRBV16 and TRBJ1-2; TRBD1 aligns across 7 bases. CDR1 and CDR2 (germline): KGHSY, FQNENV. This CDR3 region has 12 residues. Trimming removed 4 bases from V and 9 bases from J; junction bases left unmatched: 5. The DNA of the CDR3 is TGTGCCAGCAGCCTTGGGACAGTGAGCTACACCTTC. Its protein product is CASSLGTVSYTF.

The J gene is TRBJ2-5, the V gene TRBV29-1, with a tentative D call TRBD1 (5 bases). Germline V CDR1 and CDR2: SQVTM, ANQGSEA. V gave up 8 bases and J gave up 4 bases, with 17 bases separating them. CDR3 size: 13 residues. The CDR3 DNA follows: TGCAGCCTCGAGACAGAAGGTTCAGAGACCCAGTACTTC. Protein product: CSLETEGSETQYF.

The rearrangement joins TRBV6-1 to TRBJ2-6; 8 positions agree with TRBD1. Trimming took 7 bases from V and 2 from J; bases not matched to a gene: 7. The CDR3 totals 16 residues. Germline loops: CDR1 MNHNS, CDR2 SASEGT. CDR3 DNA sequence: TGTGCCAGCAAGCAGGGGGCTAGGGCTGGGGCCAACGTCCTGACTTTC. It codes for CASKQGARAGANVLTF.

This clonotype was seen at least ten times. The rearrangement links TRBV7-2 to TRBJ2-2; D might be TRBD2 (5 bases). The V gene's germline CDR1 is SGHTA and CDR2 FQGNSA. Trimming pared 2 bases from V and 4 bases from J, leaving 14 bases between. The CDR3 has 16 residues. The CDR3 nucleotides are TGTGCCAGCAGCTTAATAGGAGGACCGGGCACCGGGGAGCTGTTTTTT. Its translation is CASSLIGGPGTGELFF.

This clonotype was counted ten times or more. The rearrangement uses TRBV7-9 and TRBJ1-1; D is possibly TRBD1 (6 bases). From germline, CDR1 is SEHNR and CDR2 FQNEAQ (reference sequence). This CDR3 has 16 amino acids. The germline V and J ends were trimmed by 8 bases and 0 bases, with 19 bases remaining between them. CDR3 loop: CASFPRGVPMNTEAFF. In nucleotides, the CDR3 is TGTGCCAGCTTCCCAAGGGGGGTACCGATGAACACTGAAGCTTTCTTT. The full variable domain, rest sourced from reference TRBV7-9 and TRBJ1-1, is DTGVSQNPRHKITKRGQNVTFRCDPISEHNRLYWYRQTLGQGPEFLTYFQNEAQLEKSRLLSDRFSAERPKGSFSTLEIQRTEQGDSAMYLCASFPRGVPMNTEAFFGQGTRLTVV.

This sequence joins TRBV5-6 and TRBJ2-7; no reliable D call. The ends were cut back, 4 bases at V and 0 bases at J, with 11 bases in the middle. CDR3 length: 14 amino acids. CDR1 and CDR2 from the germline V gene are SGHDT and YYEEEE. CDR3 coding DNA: TGTGCCAGCAGCAACGCAGGCAGCTCCTACGAGCAGTACTTC. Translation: CASSNAGSSYEQYF.

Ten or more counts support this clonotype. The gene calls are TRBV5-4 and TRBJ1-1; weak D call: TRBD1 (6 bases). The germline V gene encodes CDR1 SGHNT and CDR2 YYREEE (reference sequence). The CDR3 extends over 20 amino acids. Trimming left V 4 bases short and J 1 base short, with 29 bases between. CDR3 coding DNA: TGTGCCAGCAGCCGGTGGGGGGCATTAGAGGGCCCGGGATCGAACACTGAAGCTTTCTTT. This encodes CASSRWGALEGPGSNTEAFF. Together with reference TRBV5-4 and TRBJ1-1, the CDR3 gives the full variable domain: ETGVTQSPTHLIKTRGQQVTLRCSSQSGHNTVSWYQQALGQGPQFIFQYYREEENGRGNFPPRFSGLQFPNYSSELNVNALELDDSALYLCASSRWGALEGPGSNTEAFFGQGTRLTVV.

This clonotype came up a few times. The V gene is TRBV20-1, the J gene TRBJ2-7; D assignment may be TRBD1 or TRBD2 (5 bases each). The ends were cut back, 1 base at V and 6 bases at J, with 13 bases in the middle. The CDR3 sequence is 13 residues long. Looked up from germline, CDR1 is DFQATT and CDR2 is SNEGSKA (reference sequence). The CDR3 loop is CSARVGVGVEQYF. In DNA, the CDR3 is TGCAGTGCTAGAGTGGGGGTCGGGGTCGAGCAGTACTTC.

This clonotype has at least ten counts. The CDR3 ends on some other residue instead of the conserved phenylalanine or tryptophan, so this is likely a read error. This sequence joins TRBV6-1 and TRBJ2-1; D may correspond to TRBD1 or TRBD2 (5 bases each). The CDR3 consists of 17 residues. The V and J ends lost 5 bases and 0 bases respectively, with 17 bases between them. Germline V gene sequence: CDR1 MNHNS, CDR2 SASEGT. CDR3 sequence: CASSPGTVSSSYNEQFL. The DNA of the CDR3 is TGTGCCAGCAGTCCCGGGACCGTCTCAAGCTCCTACAATGAGCAGTTCCTC.

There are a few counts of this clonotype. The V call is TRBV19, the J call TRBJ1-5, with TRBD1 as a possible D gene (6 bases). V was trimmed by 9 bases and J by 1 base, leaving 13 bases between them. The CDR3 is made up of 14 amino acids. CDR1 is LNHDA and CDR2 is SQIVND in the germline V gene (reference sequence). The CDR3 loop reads CASHRVPSNQPQHF. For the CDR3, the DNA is TGTGCCAGCCACAGGGTGCCCAGCAATCAGCCCCAGCATTTT.

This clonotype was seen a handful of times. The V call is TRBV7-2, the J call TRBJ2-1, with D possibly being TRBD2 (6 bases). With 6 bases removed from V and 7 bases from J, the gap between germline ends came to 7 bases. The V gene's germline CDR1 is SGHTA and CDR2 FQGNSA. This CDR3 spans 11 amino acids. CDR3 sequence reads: CASRLANEQFF. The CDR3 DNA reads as TGTGCCAGCAGACTAGCAAATGAGCAGTTCTTC. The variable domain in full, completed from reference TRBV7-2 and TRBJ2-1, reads GAGVSQSPSNKVTEKGKDVELRCDPISGHTALYWYRQSLGQGLEFLIYFQGNSAPDKSGLPSDRFSAERTGGSVSTLTIQRTQQEDSAVYLCASRLANEQFFGPGTRLTVL.

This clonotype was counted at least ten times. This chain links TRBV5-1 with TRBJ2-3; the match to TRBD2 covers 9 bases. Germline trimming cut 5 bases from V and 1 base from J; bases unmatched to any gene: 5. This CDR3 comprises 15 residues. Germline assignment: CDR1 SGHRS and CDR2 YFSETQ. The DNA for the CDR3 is TGCGCCAGCAGGGGACGACTAGCGGGCACAGATACGCAGTATTTT. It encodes CASRGRLAGTDTQYF. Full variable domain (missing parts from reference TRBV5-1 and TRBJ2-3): KAGVTQTPRYLIKTRGQQVTLSCSPISGHRSVSWYQQTPGQGLQFLFEYFSETQRNKGNFPGRFSGRQFSNSRSEMNVSTLELGDSALYLCASRGRLAGTDTQYFGPGTRLTVL.

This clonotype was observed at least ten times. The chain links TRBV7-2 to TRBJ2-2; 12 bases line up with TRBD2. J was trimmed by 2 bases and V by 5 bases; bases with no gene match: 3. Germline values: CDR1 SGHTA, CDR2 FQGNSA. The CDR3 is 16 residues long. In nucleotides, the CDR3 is TGTGCCAGCAGCACTAGCGGGGGGACAAACACCGGGGAGCTGTTTTTT. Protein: CASSTSGGTNTGELFF. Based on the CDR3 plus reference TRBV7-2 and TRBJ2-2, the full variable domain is GAGVSQSPSNKVTEKGKDVELRCDPISGHTALYWYRQSLGQGLEFLIYFQGNSAPDKSGLPSDRFSAERTGGSVSTLTIQRTQQEDSAVYLCASSTSGGTNTGELFFGEGSRLTVL.

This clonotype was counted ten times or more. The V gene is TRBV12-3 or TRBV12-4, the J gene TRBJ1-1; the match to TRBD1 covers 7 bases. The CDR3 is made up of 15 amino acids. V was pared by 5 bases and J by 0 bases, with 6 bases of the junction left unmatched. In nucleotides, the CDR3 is TGTGCCAGCAGTAGCAGCAGGGGGATGAACACTGAAGCTTTCTTT. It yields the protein CASSSSRGMNTEAFF.

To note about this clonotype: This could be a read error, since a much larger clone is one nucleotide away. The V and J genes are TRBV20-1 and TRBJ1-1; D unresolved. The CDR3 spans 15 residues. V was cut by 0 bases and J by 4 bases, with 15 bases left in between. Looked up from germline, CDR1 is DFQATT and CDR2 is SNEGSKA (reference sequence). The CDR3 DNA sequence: TGCAGTGCTAGAGATACGAGACGATTGGCCACTGAAGCTTTCTTT. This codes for CSARDTRRLATEAFF.

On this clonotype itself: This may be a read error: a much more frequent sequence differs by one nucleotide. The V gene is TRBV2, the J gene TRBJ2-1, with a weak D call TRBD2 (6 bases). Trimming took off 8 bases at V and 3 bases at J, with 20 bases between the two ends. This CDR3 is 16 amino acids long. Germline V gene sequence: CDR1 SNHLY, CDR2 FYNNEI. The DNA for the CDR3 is TGTGCCAGCGGCCGGGACTCCCCATCCCACTACAATGAGCAGTTCTTC. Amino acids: CASGRDSPSHYNEQFF.

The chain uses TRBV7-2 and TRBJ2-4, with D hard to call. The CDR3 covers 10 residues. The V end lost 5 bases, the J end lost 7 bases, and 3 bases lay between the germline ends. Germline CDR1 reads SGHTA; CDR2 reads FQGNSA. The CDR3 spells CASSDNIQYF. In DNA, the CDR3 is TGTGCCAGCAGCGACAACATTCAGTACTTC. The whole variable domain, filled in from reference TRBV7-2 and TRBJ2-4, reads GAGVSQSPSNKVTEKGKDVELRCDPISGHTALYWYRQSLGQGLEFLIYFQGNSAPDKSGLPSDRFSAERTGGSVSTLTIQRTQQEDSAVYLCASSDNIQYFGAGTRLSVL.

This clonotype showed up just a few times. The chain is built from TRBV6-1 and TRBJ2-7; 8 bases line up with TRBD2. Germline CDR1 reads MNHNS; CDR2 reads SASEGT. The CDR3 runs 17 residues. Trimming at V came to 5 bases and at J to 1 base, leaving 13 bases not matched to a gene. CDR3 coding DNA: TGTGCCAGCAGTCCAACAGATAGCGGGATAAGATCCTACGAGCAGTACTTC. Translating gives CASSPTDSGIRSYEQYF.